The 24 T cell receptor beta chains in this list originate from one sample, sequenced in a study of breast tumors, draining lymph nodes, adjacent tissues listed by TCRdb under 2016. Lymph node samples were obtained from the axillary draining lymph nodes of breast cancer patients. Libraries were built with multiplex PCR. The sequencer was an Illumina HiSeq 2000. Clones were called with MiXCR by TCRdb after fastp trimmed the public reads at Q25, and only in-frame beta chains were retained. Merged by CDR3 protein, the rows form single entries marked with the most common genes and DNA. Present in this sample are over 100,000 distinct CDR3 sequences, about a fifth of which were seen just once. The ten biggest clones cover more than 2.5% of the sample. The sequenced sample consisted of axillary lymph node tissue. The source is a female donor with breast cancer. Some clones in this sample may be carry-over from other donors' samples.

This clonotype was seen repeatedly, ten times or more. CDR3 protein: CASSSREGLAGENTGELFF. CDR3 coding DNA: TGTGCCAGCAGCTCTAGGGAGGGACTAGCGGGAGAGAACACCGGGGAGCTGTTTTTT. The genes are TRBV7-9 and TRBJ2-2; 14 bases agree with TRBD2. Germline CDR1 reads SEHNR; CDR2 reads FQNEAQ (reference sequence). Trimming removed 4 bases from V and 1 base from J; junction bases left unmatched: 8. This CDR3 is built from 19 residues.

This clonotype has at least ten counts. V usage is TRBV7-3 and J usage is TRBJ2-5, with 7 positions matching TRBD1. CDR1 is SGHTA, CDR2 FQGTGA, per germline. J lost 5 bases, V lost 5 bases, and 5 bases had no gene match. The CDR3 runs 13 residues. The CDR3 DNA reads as TGTGCCAGCAGCACATTAGGGGGCGAGACCCAGTACTTC. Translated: CASSTLGGETQYF.

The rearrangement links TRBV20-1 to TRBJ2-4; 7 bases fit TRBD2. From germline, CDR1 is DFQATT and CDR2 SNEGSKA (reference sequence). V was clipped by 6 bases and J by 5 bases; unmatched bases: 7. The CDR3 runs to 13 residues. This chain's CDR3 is CSARGLGQNIQYF. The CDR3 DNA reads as TGCAGTGCCCGTGGACTAGGACAAAACATTCAGTACTTC.

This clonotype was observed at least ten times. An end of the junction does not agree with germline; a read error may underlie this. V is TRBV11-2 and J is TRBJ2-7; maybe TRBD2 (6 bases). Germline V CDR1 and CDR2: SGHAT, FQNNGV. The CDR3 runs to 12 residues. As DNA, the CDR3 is TGTGCCAGCAGCTTAGACCCTCGGGACTGTGTGTTC. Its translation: CASSLDPRDCVF.

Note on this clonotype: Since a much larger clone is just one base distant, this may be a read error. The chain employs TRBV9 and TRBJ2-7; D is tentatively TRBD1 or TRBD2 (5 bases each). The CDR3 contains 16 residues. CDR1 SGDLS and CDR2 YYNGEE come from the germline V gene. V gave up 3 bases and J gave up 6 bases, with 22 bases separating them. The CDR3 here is CASSGRQGPGLREQYF. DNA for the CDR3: TGTGCCAGCAGCGGGAGGCAGGGCCCTGGCCTCCGCGAGCAGTACTTC.

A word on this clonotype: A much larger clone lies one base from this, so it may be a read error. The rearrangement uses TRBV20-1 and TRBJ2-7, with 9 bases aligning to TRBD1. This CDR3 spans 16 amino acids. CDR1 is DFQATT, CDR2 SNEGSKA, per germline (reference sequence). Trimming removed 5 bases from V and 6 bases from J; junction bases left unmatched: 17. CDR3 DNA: TGCAGTGCTTTACACCCTATACAGGGGGCGGTCGGCGAGCAGTACTTC. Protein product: CSALHPIQGAVGEQYF.

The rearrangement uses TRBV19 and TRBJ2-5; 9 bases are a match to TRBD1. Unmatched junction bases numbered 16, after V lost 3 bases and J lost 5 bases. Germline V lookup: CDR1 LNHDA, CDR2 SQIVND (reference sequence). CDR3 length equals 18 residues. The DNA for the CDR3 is TGTGCCAGTAGTATGAAAATGCCCGGGACAGGGATGGGGGAGACCCAGTACTTC. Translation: CASSMKMPGTGMGETQYF.

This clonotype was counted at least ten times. The CDR3 region is CASSFGTSGDTDTQYF. The CDR3 nucleotides are TGCGCCAGCAGCTTTGGTACTAGCGGAGATACAGATACGCAGTATTTT. The chain combines TRBV5-1 with TRBJ2-3, with 8 bases identical to TRBD2. The CDR3 spans 16 residues. The V gene's germline CDR1 is SGHRS and CDR2 YFSETQ. The ends lost 2 bases at V and 3 bases at J; junction bases unmatched: 8.

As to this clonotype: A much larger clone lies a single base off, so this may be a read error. CDR3 loop: CASSLARLSGRPGADVLTF. The CDR3 DNA reads TGTGCCAGCAGCTTAGCTCGACTTAGCGGGAGACCTGGGGCCGACGTCCTGACTTTC. This chain links TRBV7-9 with TRBJ2-6, with 9 bases lining up with TRBD2. The CDR3 runs 19 residues. Germline values: CDR1 SEHNR, CDR2 FQNEAQ (reference sequence).

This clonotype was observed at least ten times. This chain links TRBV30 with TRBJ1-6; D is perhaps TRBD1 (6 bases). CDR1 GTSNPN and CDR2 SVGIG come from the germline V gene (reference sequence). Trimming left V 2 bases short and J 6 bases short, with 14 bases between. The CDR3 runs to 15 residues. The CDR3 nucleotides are TGTGCCTGGAGTCTCATGACAGGCGCTAATTCACCCCTCCACTTT. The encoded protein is CAWSLMTGANSPLHF.

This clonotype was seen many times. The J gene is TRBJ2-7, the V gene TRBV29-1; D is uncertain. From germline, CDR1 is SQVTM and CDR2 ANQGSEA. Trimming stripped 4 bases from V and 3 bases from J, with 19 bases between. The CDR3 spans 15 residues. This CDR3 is CSVVVWADTNYEQYF. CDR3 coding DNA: TGCAGCGTTGTTGTGTGGGCCGACACTAACTACGAGCAGTACTTC.

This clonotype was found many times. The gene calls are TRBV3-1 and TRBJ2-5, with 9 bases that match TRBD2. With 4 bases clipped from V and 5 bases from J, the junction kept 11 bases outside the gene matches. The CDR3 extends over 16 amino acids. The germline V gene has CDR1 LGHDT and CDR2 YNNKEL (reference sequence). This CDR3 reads CASSRPLAGGGETQYF. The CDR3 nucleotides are TGTGCCAGCAGCCGACCACTTGCGGGAGGGGGGGAGACCCAGTACTTC.

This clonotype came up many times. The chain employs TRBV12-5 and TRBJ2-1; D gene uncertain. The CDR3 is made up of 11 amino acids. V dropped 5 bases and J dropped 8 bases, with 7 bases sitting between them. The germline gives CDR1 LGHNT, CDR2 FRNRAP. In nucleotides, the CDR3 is TGTGCTAGTGGTCTACTCCATGAGCAGTTCTTC. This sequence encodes CASGLLHEQFF.

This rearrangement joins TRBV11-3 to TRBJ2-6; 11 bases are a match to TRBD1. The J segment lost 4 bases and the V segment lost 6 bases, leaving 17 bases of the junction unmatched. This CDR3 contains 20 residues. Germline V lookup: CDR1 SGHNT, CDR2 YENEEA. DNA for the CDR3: TGTGCCAGCAGGCCAGGACAGGGGGCGGTCTTTTTAACCGGGGCCAACGTCCTGACTTTC. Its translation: CASRPGQGAVFLTGANVLTF.

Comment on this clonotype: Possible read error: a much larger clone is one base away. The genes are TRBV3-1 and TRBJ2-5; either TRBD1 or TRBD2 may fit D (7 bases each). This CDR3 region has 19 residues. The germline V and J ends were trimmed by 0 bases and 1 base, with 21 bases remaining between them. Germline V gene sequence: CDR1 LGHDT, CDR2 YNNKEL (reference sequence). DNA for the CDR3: TGTGCCAGCAGCCAAGATCTAGGCGGGAGTGAGGGGGCCCAAGAGACCCAGTACTTC. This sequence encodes CASSQDLGGSEGAQETQYF.

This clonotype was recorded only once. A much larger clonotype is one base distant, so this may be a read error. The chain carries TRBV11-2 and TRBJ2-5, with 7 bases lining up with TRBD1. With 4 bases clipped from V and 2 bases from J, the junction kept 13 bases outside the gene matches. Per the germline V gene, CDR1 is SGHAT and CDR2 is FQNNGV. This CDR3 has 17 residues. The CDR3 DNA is TGTGCCAGCAGCTCGGGGCCCCGGGGACAGAAACAAGAGACCCAGTACTTC. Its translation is CASSSGPRGQKQETQYF.

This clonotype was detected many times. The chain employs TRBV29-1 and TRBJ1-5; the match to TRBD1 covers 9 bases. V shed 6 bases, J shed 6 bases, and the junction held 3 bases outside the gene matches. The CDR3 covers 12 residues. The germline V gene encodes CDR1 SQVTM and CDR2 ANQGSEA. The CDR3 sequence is CSVGTGSQPQHF. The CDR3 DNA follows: TGCAGCGTGGGGACAGGGAGTCAGCCCCAGCATTTT.

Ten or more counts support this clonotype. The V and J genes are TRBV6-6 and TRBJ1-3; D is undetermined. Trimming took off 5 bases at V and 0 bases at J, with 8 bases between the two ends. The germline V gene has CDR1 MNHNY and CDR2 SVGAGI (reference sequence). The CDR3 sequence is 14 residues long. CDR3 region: CASSDGGSGNTIYF. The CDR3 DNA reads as TGTGCCAGCAGTGACGGTGGCTCTGGAAACACCATATATTTT.

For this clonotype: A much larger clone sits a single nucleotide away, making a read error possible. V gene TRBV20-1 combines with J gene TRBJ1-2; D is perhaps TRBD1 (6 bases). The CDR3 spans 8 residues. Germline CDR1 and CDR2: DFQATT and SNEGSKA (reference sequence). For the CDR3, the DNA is TGCAGTGCTAAGGGGGATTCCTTC. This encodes CSAKGDSF.

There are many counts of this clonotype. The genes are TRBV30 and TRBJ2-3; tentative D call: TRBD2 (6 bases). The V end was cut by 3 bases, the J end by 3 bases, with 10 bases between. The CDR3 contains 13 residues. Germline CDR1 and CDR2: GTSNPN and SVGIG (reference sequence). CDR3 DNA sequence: TGTGCCTGGAGCCGGGGAGGAACAGATACGCAGTATTTT. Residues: CAWSRGGTDTQYF.

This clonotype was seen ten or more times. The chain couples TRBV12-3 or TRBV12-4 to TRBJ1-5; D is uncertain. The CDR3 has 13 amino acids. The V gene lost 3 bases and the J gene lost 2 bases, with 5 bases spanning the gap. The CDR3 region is CASSFFGNQPQHF. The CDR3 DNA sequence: TGTGCCAGCAGTTTTTTTGGCAATCAGCCCCAGCATTTT.

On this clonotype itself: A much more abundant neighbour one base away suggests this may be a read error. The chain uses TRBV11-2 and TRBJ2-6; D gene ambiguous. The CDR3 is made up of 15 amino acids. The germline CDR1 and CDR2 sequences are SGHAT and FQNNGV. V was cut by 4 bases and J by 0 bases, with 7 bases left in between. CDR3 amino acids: CASSSINSGANVLTF. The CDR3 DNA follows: TGTGCCAGCAGCTCGATAAACTCTGGGGCCAACGTCCTGACTTTC.

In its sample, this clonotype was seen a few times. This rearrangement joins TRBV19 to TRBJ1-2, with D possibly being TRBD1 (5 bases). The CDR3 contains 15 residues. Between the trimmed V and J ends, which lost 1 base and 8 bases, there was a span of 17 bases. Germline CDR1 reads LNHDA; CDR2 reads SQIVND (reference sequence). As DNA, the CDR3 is TGTGCCAGTAGTATAGCATCGGCAGGGCTAGACGGCTACACCTTC. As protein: CASSIASAGLDGYTF.

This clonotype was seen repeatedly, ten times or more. The CDR3 DNA reads TGTGCCAGCAGCTTAGGGCAGTTTGGAGCAAGAGGGAATGAGCAGTTCTTC. Protein: CASSLGQFGARGNEQFF. J is TRBJ2-1 and V is TRBV7-2; the D gene is possibly TRBD2 (5 bases). V shed 1 base and J shed 7 bases, with 20 bases lying between them. This CDR3 is built from 17 residues. CDR1 is SGHTA and CDR2 is FQGNSA in the germline V gene.